The following is a T cell receptor (beta chain) sequence with its context. No antigen is known for it. The source of the sample is a study of T cell responses to AZD1222 COVID-19 vaccine. Broader study findings: Distributed over spike, vaccine-associated CD4 TCRs predominated at 160-218 and 743-854. Increases in Spike-specific TCR breadth and depth were seen after two AZD1222 doses. Samples come after the peak T cell response, not at day 14. Donors in the cohort were predominantly white British and more often female, and clonal diversity was possibly underestimated.

Assay: immunoSEQ multiplex PCR; the TCRdb copy retains only in-frame clones and omits some. This table has around 130,000 clones, under 95% appearing once. This TCR came from an adult who received the MenACWY meningococcal vaccine as a control. The sample was peripheral blood, taken 28 days after the second dose of the MenACWY control vaccine.

As DNA, the CDR3 is TGTGCCAGCAGCCAAGTGGGGAACACTGAAGCTTTCTTT. It yields the protein CASSQVGNTEAFF. The chain employs TRBV6-5 and TRBJ1-1, with D unresolved. The germline V gene encodes CDR1 MNHEY and CDR2 SVGAGI. The CDR3 is made up of 13 amino acids. V lost 6 bases to trimming and J lost 1 base, with 9 bases between them.